A selection of T cell receptor beta chains follows, all from one sample in a study of human T cells and chemical hapten exposure. From the RACE reads, TCRdb called clonotypes with MiXCR, one entry per CDR3 protein. The sample lists tens of thousands of distinct CDR3 sequences, 11% seen once, with more than 1.2% in the top ten. The sequencing here drew on whole blood, taken in connection with sensitization to the hapten diphenylcyclopropenone (DPC). These TCRs come from a woman aged 50 to 60 with alopecia areata. Some clones in this sample may be carry-over from other donors' samples. Both conserved end residues are part of each CDR3. A D gene is named only where the DNA matches it firmly. The size of a clone is reported for some rows only, either as once, few or many, or as a class for expanded clones.

size,D,J,V,DNA,CDR3
few,NA,TRBJ2-6,TRBV4-1,TGCGCCAGCAGCCAAGAAGGGGGCTCTGGGGCCAACGTCCTGACTTTC,CASSQEGGSGANVLTF
few,NA,TRBJ1-4,TRBV3-1,TGTGCCAGCAGCCCAGGCGGGGCTGGGGAAAAACTGTTTTTT,CASSPGGAGEKLFF
many,NA,TRBJ2-5,TRBV12-3/TRBV12-4,TGTGCCAGCAGTCCACTCCGGACAGTACAAGAGACCCAGTACTTC,CASSPLRTVQETQYF
once,NA,TRBJ1-1,TRBV4-2,TGTGCCAGCAGCCAAGGCCGGGAGAACACTGAAGCTTTCTTT,CASSQGRENTEAFF
NA,NA,TRBJ1-1,TRBV12-3/TRBV12-4,TGTGCCAGCAGTTTAGATTTGTGGGGCAGCCCTTCTCAGGGCACTGAAGCTTTCTTT,CASSLDLWGSPSQGTEAFF
NA,NA,TRBJ1-5,TRBV6-4,TGTGCCAGCGATAGGCTAGTTCCTAGCAATCAGCCCCAGCATTTT,CASDRLVPSNQPQHF
many,NA,TRBJ2-4,TRBV6-2/TRBV6-3,TGTGCCAGCAGCCGCGGAGGGATTGCCAAAAACATTCAGTACTTC,CASSRGGIAKNIQYF
many,NA,TRBJ2-7,TRBV5-1,TGCGCCAGCAGCCCAGTCCCCTCCTACGAGCAGTACTTC,CASSPVPSYEQYF
few,NA,TRBJ1-1,TRBV3-1,TGTGCCAGCAGCTTCTACACTGAAGCTTTCTTT,CASSFYTEAFF
many,TRBD1,TRBJ2-2,TRBV7-8,TGTGCCAGCAGCTCCTCACAGGGGGCGAACACCGGGGAGCTGTTTTTT,CASSSSQGANTGELFF
NA,TRBD2,TRBJ2-1,TRBV29-1,TGCAGCGTTTTAAATTGGGTCAGCGGGAGCTCCTACAATGAGCAGTTCTTC,CSVLNWVSGSSYNEQFF
many,NA,TRBJ1-1,TRBV7-6,TGTGCCAGCAGCTTAGAGAGCAGGGTAGGCACTGAAGCTTTCTTT,CASSLESRVGTEAFF
many,NA,TRBJ2-2,TRBV11-3,TGTGCCAGCAGCTTACGGGCGGCCGGGGAGCTGTTTTTT,CASSLRAAGELFF
NA,TRBD1,TRBJ1-3,TRBV2,TGTGCCAGCAGTCCCGGACAGGGTTTGGACACCATATATTTT,CASSPGQGLDTIYF
NA,NA,TRBJ1-1,TRBV6-1,TGTGCCAGCAGTGAGTCTTATGAGCCGATCACTGAAGCTTTCTTT,CASSESYEPITEAFF
few,NA,TRBJ1-1,TRBV9,TGTGCCAGCAGCGTAGCAGGTTACACTGAAGCTTTCTTT,CASSVAGYTEAFF
few,NA,TRBJ1-1,TRBV28,TGTGCCAGCAGTTTGGGTTATGAAGGAGCTTTCTTT,CASSLGYEGAFF
many,NA,TRBJ2-1,TRBV7-6,TGTGCCAGCAGCTTAGCGCTTGGCAATGAGCAGTTCTTC,CASSLALGNEQFF
NA,TRBD2,TRBJ2-7,TRBV7-8,TGTGCCAGCAGCCCGGGGCTAGCGGGGGGCTCCCCCTACGAGCAGTACTTC,CASSPGLAGGSPYEQYF
NA,NA,TRBJ1-2,TRBV28,TGTGCCAGCAGTTTATCCCAGCTACGAGGCTACACCTTC,CASSLSQLRGYTF
few,NA,TRBJ2-5,TRBV2,TGTGCCAGCAGTGAAGGACCGCAAGAGACCCAGTACTTC,CASSEGPQETQYF
NA,NA,TRBJ1-1,TRBV5-1,TGCGCCAGCAGCTTGACCGGGACACACACTGAAGCTTTCTTT,CASSLTGTHTEAFF
many,NA,TRBJ1-5,TRBV7-9,TGTGCCAGCAGCTTAGGTCCAGGGCCCCAGCATTTT,CASSLGPGPQHF
NA,NA,TRBJ1-3,TRBV4-3,TGCGCCAGCAGCCCAAGACGTTCCACTGGGGGAAACACCATATATTTT,CASSPRRSTGGNTIYF
few,NA,TRBJ2-2,TRBV10-3,TGTGCCATCAGCGGGACATTCACCGGGGAGCTGTTTTTT,CAISGTFTGELFF
NA,NA,TRBJ2-7,TRBV3-1,TGTGCCAGCAGCCAAGATGGAGAGTGGACCGAGCAGTACTTC,CASSQDGEWTEQYF
NA,TRBD1,TRBJ1-4,TRBV12-3/TRBV12-4,TGTGCCAGCACCCCAAGACAGGGGGTAAATGAAAAACTGTTTTTT,CASTPRQGVNEKLFF
many,NA,TRBJ1-4,TRBV5-4,TGTGCCAGCAGCTTTGGGACTTCTGAAAAACTGTTTTTT,CASSFGTSEKLFF
NA,NA,TRBJ1-5,TRBV28,TGTGCCAGCACCCTCGTCGGTAGAGGCAATCAGCCCCAGCATTTT,CASTLVGRGNQPQHF
few,NA,TRBJ2-7,TRBV29-1,TGCAGCGTTGACAAGGACAGCCTCTACGAGCAGTACTTC,CSVDKDSLYEQYF